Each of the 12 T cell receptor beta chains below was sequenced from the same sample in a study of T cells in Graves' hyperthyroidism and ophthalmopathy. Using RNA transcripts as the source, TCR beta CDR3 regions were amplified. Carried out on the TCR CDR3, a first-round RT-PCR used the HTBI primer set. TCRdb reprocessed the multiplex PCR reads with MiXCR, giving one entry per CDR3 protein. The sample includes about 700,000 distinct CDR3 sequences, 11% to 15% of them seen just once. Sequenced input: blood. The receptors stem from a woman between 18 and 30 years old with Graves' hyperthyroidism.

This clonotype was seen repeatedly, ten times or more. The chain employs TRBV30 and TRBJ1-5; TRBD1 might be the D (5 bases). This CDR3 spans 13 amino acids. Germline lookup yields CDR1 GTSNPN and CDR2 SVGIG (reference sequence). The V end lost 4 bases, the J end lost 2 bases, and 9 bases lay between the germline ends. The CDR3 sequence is CAWTRGGNQPQHF. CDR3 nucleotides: TGTGCCTGGACTCGAGGGGGCAATCAGCCCCAGCATTTT.

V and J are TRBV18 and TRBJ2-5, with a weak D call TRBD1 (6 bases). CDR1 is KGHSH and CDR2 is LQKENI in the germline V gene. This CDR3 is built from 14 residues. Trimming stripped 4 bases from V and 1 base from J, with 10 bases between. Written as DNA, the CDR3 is TGTGCCAGCTCACGCAGCAGGGGCCAAGAGACCCAGTACTTC. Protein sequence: CASSRSRGQETQYF.

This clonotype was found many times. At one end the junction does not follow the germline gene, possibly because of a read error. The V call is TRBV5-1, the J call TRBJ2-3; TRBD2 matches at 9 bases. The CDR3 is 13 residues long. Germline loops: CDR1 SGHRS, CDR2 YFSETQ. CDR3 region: CASSLAGADTQYF. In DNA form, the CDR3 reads TGTGCCAGCAGCTTAGCGGGGGCCGATACGCAGTATTTT.

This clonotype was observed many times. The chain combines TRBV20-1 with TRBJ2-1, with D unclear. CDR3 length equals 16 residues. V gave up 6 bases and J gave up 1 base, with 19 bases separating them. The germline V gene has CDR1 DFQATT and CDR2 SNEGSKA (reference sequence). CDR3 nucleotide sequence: TGCAGTGCCACCCGCGTCATCAAACCATCCTACAATGAGCAGTTCTTC. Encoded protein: CSATRVIKPSYNEQFF.

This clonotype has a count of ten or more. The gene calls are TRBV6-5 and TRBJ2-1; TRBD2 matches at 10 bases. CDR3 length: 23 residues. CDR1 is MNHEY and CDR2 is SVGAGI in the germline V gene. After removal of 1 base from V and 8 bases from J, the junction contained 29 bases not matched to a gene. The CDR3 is CASSYLWPLMPDSLAGFGDEQFF. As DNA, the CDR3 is TGTGCCAGCAGTTACTTATGGCCTCTTATGCCCGATTCACTAGCGGGATTTGGTGATGAGCAGTTCTTC.

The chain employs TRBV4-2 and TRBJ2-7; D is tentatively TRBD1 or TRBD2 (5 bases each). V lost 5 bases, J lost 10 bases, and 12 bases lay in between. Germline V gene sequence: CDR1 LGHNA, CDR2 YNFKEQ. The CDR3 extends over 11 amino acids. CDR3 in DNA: TGTGCCAGCAGCTTCGCAGGGAGACAGTACTTC. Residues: CASSFAGRQYF.

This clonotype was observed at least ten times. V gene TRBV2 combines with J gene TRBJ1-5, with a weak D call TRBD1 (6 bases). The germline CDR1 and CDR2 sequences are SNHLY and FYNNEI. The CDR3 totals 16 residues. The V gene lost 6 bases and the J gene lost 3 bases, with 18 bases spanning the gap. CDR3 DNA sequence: TGTGCCAGCAGGAAGTCGATATGGGGGCACAATCAGCCCCAGCATTTT. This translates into CASRKSIWGHNQPQHF.

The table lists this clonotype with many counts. CDR3 amino acids: CASSLGSIGSNENEKLFF. The CDR3 DNA reads as TGCGCCAGCAGCTTGGGTTCGATAGGGTCCAATGAAAATGAAAAACTGTTTTTT. The genes are TRBV5-1 and TRBJ1-4; D gene unclear. Trimming removed 0 bases from V and 5 bases from J, with 20 bases in between. Germline CDR1 reads SGHRS; CDR2 reads YFSETQ. The CDR3 is 18 amino acids.

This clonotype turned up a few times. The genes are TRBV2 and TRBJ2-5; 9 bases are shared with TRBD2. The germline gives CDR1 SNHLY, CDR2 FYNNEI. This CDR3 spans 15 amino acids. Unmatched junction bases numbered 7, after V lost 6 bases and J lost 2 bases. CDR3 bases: TGTGCCAGCAGGGCGCGGGAGGGCCCTCAAGAGACCCAGTACTTC. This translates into CASRAREGPQETQYF.

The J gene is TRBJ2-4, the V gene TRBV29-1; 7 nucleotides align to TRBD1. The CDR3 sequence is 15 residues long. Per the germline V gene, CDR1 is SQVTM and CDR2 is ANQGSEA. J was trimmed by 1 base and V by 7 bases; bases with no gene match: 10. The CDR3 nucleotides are TGCAGCGCACAGACAGGGTGGAGGGCCAAAAACATTCAGTACTTC. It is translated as CSAQTGWRAKNIQYF.

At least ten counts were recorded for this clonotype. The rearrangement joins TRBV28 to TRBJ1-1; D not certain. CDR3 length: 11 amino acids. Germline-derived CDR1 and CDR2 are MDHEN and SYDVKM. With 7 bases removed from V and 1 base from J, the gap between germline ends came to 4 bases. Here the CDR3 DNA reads TGTGCCAGCACTACGAACACTGAAGCTTTCTTT. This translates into CASTTNTEAFF.

The CDR3 protein is CASSLSGLAGGGEQFF. The DNA of the CDR3 is TGTGCCAGCAGCTTGTCCGGACTAGCGGGAGGGGGTGAGCAGTTCTTC. The chain joins TRBV7-2 to TRBJ2-1; TRBD2 aligns across 15 bases. V lost 3 bases, J lost 9 bases, and 6 bases stayed unmatched. This CDR3 has 16 residues. Germline assignment: CDR1 SGHTA and CDR2 FQGNSA.